Each of the 8 T cell receptor beta chains below was sequenced from the same sample in a study of technical replicates of blood from a handful of donors. Clones were read by immunoSEQ multiplex PCR, and TCRdb kept only the in-frame ones, dropping some. The repertoire holds tens of thousands of clones, with 91% as singletons. Sequenced material: T cells isolated from PBMCs. These receptors were taken from a human donor in good health. Some clones in this sample may be carry-over from other donors' samples.

Here the CDR3 reads CASSRSEGQGQDTQYF. The DNA for the CDR3 is TGTGCCAGTAGTCGCTCTGAAGGACAGGGTCAAGATACGCAGTATTTT. The chain joins TRBV19 to TRBJ2-3; 8 nucleotides agree with TRBD1. CDR3 length: 16 residues. J gave up 5 bases and V 5 bases, and 12 bases lay outside the gene matches. Germline V gives CDR1 LNHDA, CDR2 SQIVND (reference sequence). Full variable domain (remainder filled in from reference TRBV19 and TRBJ2-3): DGGITQSPKYLFRKEGQNVTLSCEQNLNHDAMYWYRQDPGQGLRLIYYSQIVNDFQKGDIAEGYSVSREKKESFPLTVTSAQKNPTAFYLCASSRSEGQGQDTQYFGPGTRLTVL.

The gene calls are TRBV19 and TRBJ1-2, with 12 bases fitting TRBD1. Per germline, CDR1 LNHDA and CDR2 SQIVND (reference sequence). CDR3 length equals 18 residues. The junction had 8 bases not matched to a gene; V was cut back by 1 base and J by 2 bases. The CDR3 sequence is CASSIAPGQGADNYGYTF. The CDR3 DNA is TGTGCCAGTAGTATAGCCCCGGGACAGGGGGCCGACAACTATGGCTACACCTTC.

V gene TRBV28 combines with J gene TRBJ2-1; 11 bases are shared with TRBD2. CDR1 MDHEN and CDR2 SYDVKM come from the germline V gene. J was trimmed by 8 bases and V by 3 bases; bases with no gene match: 6. The CDR3 length is 15 residues. The CDR3 nucleotides read TGTGCCAGCAGTTTTAGGACTAGCGGGCGCCATGAGCAGTTCTTC. Its protein is CASSFRTSGRHEQFF.

This clone appeared once. The chain combines TRBV9 with TRBJ2-3, with a tentative D call TRBD2 (6 bases). The CDR3 loop spans 15 amino acids. Deletions cut 5 bases from V and 0 bases from J, with 13 bases between. Germline lookup yields CDR1 SGDLS and CDR2 YYNGEE. The CDR3 sequence is CASRISGPSTDTQYF. The CDR3 DNA reads as TGTGCCAGCAGAATAAGCGGGCCAAGCACAGATACGCAGTATTTT.

This chain links TRBV4-1 with TRBJ2-7; TRBD1 might be the D (7 bases). The V end lost 0 bases, the J end lost 4 bases, and 13 bases lay between the germline ends. CDR1 MGHRA and CDR2 YSYEKL come from the germline V gene. The CDR3 spans 15 residues. CDR3 in amino acids: CASSQDGAGGYEQYF. Written as DNA, the CDR3 is TGCGCCAGCAGCCAAGATGGAGCAGGGGGGTACGAGCAGTACTTC.

This chain joins TRBV29-1 and TRBJ2-7, with D unresolved. V dropped 4 bases and J dropped 2 bases, with 12 bases sitting between them. CDR1 and CDR2 from the germline V gene are SQVTM and ANQGSEA. The CDR3 is 13 residues long. CDR3 nucleotides: TGCAGCGTTGGCGCGGCCCCGGCCTACGAGCAGTACTTC. The encoded protein is CSVGAAPAYEQYF.

The CDR3 loop is CASSRRLGLRNNEQFF. CDR3 DNA: TGTGCCAGCAGCCGTAGACTAGGCTTACGGAACAATGAGCAGTTCTTC. The chain employs TRBV14 and TRBJ2-1; weak D call: TRBD2 (6 bases). The CDR3 runs to 16 residues. V was clipped by 4 bases and J by 5 bases, with 18 bases between them. Per germline, CDR1 SGHDN and CDR2 FVKESK. Together with reference TRBV14 and TRBJ2-1, the CDR3 gives the full variable domain: EAGVTQFPSHSVIEKGQTVTLRCDPISGHDNLYWYRRVMGKEIKFLLHFVKESKQDESGMPNNRFLAERTGGTYSTLKVQPAELEDSGVYFCASSRRLGLRNNEQFFGPGTRLTVL.

The chain links TRBV19 to TRBJ2-2; 8 nucleotides line up with TRBD1. The CDR3 length is 14 residues. Germline-derived CDR1 and CDR2 are LNHDA and SQIVND (reference sequence). Trimming removed 5 bases from V and 4 bases from J; junction bases left unmatched: 3. DNA for the CDR3: TGTGCCAGTAGTGAAACAGGGGGCACCGGGGAGCTGTTTTTT. Its protein is CASSETGGTGELFF.